This T cell receptor beta chain derives from a study of Graves' ophthalmopathy and Graves' hyperthyroidism. Amplified material comprised TCR beta CDR3 regions derived from RNA transcripts. HTBI-primed first-round RT-PCR preceded second-round multiplex PCR. Each CDR3 protein is one row after TCRdb ran MiXCR on the multiplex PCR reads. The sample holds 680,000 or so distinct CDR3 sequences, roughly 20% seen once. Newly diagnosed, the hyperthyroidism patients had under 2 months' duration and were aged 18 to 65. The V gene's germline CDR1 is SGHAT and CDR2 FQDESV (reference sequence). The CDR3 covers 16 residues. With 0 bases removed from V and 4 bases from J, the gap between germline ends came to 14 bases. In this sample, this clonotype turned up a few times.

Sequencing was carried out using peripheral blood. The chain has TRBV11-1 and TRBJ2-3; D unclear. The TCR sequence derives from a young woman with stable Graves' hyperthyroidism. Some clones in this sample may be carry-over from other donors' samples. The CDR3 bases are TGTGCCAGCAGCTTAGCAGCTGGGCTAGTCCCAGATACGCAGTATTTT. This encodes CASSLAAGLVPDTQYF.